This T cell receptor beta chain was retrieved from a study of blood T cell repertoires in COVID-19. As processed by the authors: Amplification of reference gene primers provided the estimated nucleated cell counts. The table came from immunoSEQ multiplex PCR; TCRdb's copy has only in-frame clones and leaves some out. The D gene and trimming were derived from the DNA, and the V and J assignments and clone size from that table. The sample yields fewer than 250,000 clones, less than 85% seen once. Germline V gene data show CDR1 as SGHTS and CDR2 as YDEGEE. The CDR3 runs to 15 residues. J lost 9 bases, V lost 4 bases, and 11 bases had no gene match.

The chain couples TRBV5-8 to TRBJ1-5, with TRBD1 identical over 9 bases. The receptor was derived from a man between 60 and 70 years old who had recovered from COVID-19. Sequences were obtained from PBMCs or T cells enriched from blood (not recorded which). CDR3 nucleotides: TGTGCCAGCAGCCCGTCCCGGGACAGGGTTCGGCCCCAGCATTTT. Amino acid sequence: CASSPSRDRVRPQHF. Full variable domain (remainder filled in from reference TRBV5-8 and TRBJ1-5): EAGVTQSPTHLIKTRGQQATLRCSPISGHTSVYWYQQALGLGLQFLLWYDEGEERNRGNFPPRFSGRQFPNYSSELNVNALELEDSALYLCASSPSRDRVRPQHFGDGTRLSIL.